The 29 T cell receptor beta chains below come from one sample, sequenced in a study of T-cell reconstitution after alpha-beta-depleted transplantation in children. Preparation of the TCRbeta library used unique molecular identifiers. TCRdb reprocessed the PCR reads via MiXCR and lists one record per CDR3 protein. The sample yields about 140,000 distinct CDR3 sequences, around 8.5% seen once. The sample in question was PBMCs, mostly from graft donor cells, obtained 180 days after TCRalphabeta/CD19-depleted stem cell transplant. The receptors originated from a female patient aged 2-15 years who had a stem cell transplant for congenital amegakaryocytic thrombocytopenia, so the T cells may come from the graft donor.

In this sample, this clonotype turned up a few times. This chain uses TRBV5-5 with TRBJ1-1; D is perhaps TRBD1 (5 bases). The CDR3 is 14 amino acids. Deletions cut 4 bases from V and 5 bases from J, with 15 bases between. Germline loops: CDR1 SGHKS, CDR2 YYEKEE (reference sequence). The CDR3 DNA reads as TGTGCCAGCAGCCCCCAGGGTTTCAGGACTGAAGCTTTCTTT. It specifies CASSPQGFRTEAFF.

This chain joins TRBV9 and TRBJ2-5, with 8 bases lining up with TRBD2. This CDR3 contains 16 residues. Trimming removed 1 base from V and 1 base from J; junction bases left unmatched: 6. Germline V gives CDR1 SGDLS, CDR2 YYNGEE. The CDR3 DNA sequence: TGTGCCAGCAGCGTATCGGGCGGGAGGCCCCAAGAGACCCAGTACTTC. Translating gives CASSVSGGRPQETQYF.

V gene TRBV29-1 combines with J gene TRBJ2-7; either TRBD1 or TRBD2 may fit D (7 bases each). The V end lost 7 bases, the J end lost 5 bases, and 21 bases lay between the germline ends. The CDR3 extends over 14 amino acids. Looked up from germline, CDR1 is SQVTM and CDR2 is ANQGSEA. The DNA for the CDR3 is TGCAGCGGAGGGGGAGGGGGCAGGGGCGACGAGCAGTACTTC. It specifies CSGGGGGRGDEQYF.

The table lists this clonotype with a few counts. The chain links TRBV9 to TRBJ1-6; tentative D call: TRBD1 (6 bases). V lost 3 bases, J lost 14 bases, and 24 bases lay in between. Germline V gene lookup returns CDR1 SGDLS and CDR2 YYNGEE. CDR3 size: 16 residues. The DNA for the CDR3 is TGTGCCAGCAGCGAGAGAGGAGACAGGTTGGGTGGGACCCTCCACTTT. Protein sequence: CASSERGDRLGGTLHF.

This clonotype was seen ten or more times. The chain links TRBV28 to TRBJ2-3, with D possibly TRBD2 on 6 matching bases. Germline CDR1 reads MDHEN; CDR2 reads SYDVKM. The ends were cut back, 7 bases at V and 4 bases at J, with 12 bases in the middle. CDR3 size: 13 residues. CDR3 protein: CASTPWGADTQYF. The CDR3 DNA is TGTGCCAGCACTCCCTGGGGGGCAGATACGCAGTATTTT.

This clonotype was counted at least ten times. The CDR3 here is CATSRQLTGELFF. The CDR3 bases are TGTGCCACCAGCAGACAGTTGACCGGGGAGCTGTTTTTT. The chain uses TRBV15 and TRBJ2-2; D call uncertain. Germline values: CDR1 LNHNV, CDR2 YYDKDF (reference sequence). CDR3 length: 13 amino acids. V was shortened by 2 bases and J by 5 bases, with 6 bases between the two germline ends.

The chain employs TRBV10-3 and TRBJ2-7; 9 bases map to TRBD1. The trim removed 6 bases at V and 4 bases at J, leaving 10 bases unmatched. CDR1 is ENHRY, CDR2 SYGVKD, per germline. This CDR3 has 15 residues. The CDR3 is CAIRKVRDREYEQYF. The CDR3 nucleotides are TGTGCCATCAGGAAAGTCCGGGACAGGGAATACGAGCAGTACTTC.

The genes are TRBV20-1 and TRBJ2-3, with 7 bases aligning to TRBD2. The CDR3 extends over 13 amino acids. Germline-derived CDR1 and CDR2 are DFQATT and SNEGSKA (reference sequence). V was pared by 5 bases and J by 6 bases, with 8 bases of the junction left unmatched. This CDR3 is CSAYTSVMDTQYF. CDR3 coding DNA: TGCAGTGCTTATACTAGCGTGATGGATACGCAGTATTTT.

The V gene is TRBV28, the J gene TRBJ2-7; D remains ambiguous. V lost 5 bases to trimming and J lost 5 bases, with 10 bases between them. Germline V gives CDR1 MDHEN, CDR2 SYDVKM. The CDR3 covers 12 residues. The CDR3 DNA reads as TGTGCCAGCAGTGGGAACAGAGACGAGCAGTACTTC. It translates to CASSGNRDEQYF.

Concerning this clonotype: A much larger clone is a single base away; this may be a read error. V gene TRBV10-3 combines with J gene TRBJ2-1; 9 bases match TRBD1. Germline CDR1 is ENHRY and CDR2 is SYGVKD. The CDR3 extends over 15 amino acids. CDR3 region: CAISDSGQGYDEQFF. DNA of the CDR3: TGTGCCATCAGTGATTCGGGACAGGGCTACGATGAGCAGTTCTTC.

This clonotype was detected ten times or more. The gene calls are TRBV5-1 and TRBJ2-3; maybe TRBD1 (6 bases). The CDR3 has 13 residues. V shed 0 bases and J shed 9 bases, with 11 bases lying between them. From germline, CDR1 is SGHRS and CDR2 YFSETQ. The CDR3 DNA is TGCGCCAGCAGCTTGGGTTTGACAGGAACGCAGTATTTT. Its translation is CASSLGLTGTQYF.

This clonotype was detected ten times or more. This chain links TRBV20-1 with TRBJ2-2; possibly TRBD2 for D (5 bases). Trimming stripped 3 bases from V and 0 bases from J, with 23 bases between. This CDR3 is built from 19 residues. Germline CDR1 reads DFQATT; CDR2 reads SNEGSKA (reference sequence). CDR3 region: CSASSRLRRGTANTGELFF. CDR3 DNA sequence: TGCAGTGCTAGTTCTCGGTTGCGTCGGGGTACAGCGAACACCGGGGAGCTGTTTTTT.

J is TRBJ2-3 and V is TRBV13; D is undetermined. V was trimmed by 4 bases and J by 8 bases, leaving 13 bases between them. CDR3 length equals 13 residues. CDR1 PRHDT and CDR2 FYEKMQ come from the germline V gene (reference sequence). DNA of the CDR3: TGTGCCAGCAGCTACCCCGGCAGTGGTACGCAGTATTTT. This codes for CASSYPGSGTQYF. The full variable domain, rest sourced from reference TRBV13 and TRBJ2-3, is AAGVIQSPRHLIKEKRETATLKCYPIPRHDTVYWYQQGPGQDPQFLISFYEKMQSDKGSIPDRFSAQQFSDYHSELNMSSLELGDSALYFCASSYPGSGTQYFGPGTRLTVL.

In its sample, this clonotype was seen many times. The chain is built from TRBV2 and TRBJ2-2; maybe TRBD2 (6 bases). Germline-derived CDR1 and CDR2 are SNHLY and FYNNEI. The CDR3 totals 15 residues. The chain's CDR3 is CALTKRRGETGELFF. The CDR3 nucleotides read TGTGCTCTCACAAAGAGGAGGGGTGAGACCGGGGAGCTGTTTTTT.

This clonotype appeared many times. V gene TRBV3-1 combines with J gene TRBJ1-1; D is unresolved. This CDR3 spans 13 amino acids. V lost 4 bases and J 4 bases, leaving 10 bases between the germline ends. Germline V gives CDR1 LGHDT, CDR2 YNNKEL (reference sequence). CDR3 nucleotide sequence: TGTGCCAGCAGCCCAGATTTGAGCACTGAAGCTTTCTTT. Protein sequence: CASSPDLSTEAFF.

This clonotype was detected many times. The chain carries TRBV7-2 and TRBJ2-7; D possibly corresponds to TRBD2 (6 bases). Germline lookup yields CDR1 SGHTA and CDR2 FQGNSA. This CDR3 has 14 amino acids. Trimming stripped 6 bases from V and 2 bases from J, with 14 bases between. CDR3 region: CASSFGTGPYEQYF. As DNA, the CDR3 is TGTGCCAGCAGTTTCGGGACTGGCCCCTACGAGCAGTACTTC.

This chain joins TRBV20-1 and TRBJ2-1, with D maybe TRBD2 (6 bases). CDR1 and CDR2 (germline): DFQATT, SNEGSKA (reference sequence). The CDR3 extends over 14 amino acids. V gave up 3 bases and J gave up 4 bases, with 13 bases separating them. CDR3 in amino acids: CSARMWRGYNEQFF. CDR3 sequence (DNA): TGCAGTGCTAGGATGTGGCGGGGTTACAATGAGCAGTTCTTC.

A note on this clonotype: A read error may produce the germline difference seen at one junction end. For the CDR3, the DNA is TGTTCCAGCAACCTAGGGGGGCCGGAGACCCAGTACTTC. Protein sequence: CSSNLGGPETQYF. This chain links TRBV5-8 with TRBJ2-5, with D perhaps assigned TRBD1 or TRBD2 (6 bases each). Germline loops: CDR1 SGHTS, CDR2 YDEGEE. This CDR3 is built from 13 residues.

The sample holds many counts of this clonotype. The chain carries TRBV27 and TRBJ2-7; 12 positions agree with TRBD2. This CDR3 region has 16 residues. The V gene's germline CDR1 is MNHEY and CDR2 SMNVEV (reference sequence). Unmatched junction bases numbered 8, after V lost 5 bases and J lost 3 bases. DNA of the CDR3: TGTGCCAGCAGTGCATCACGACTAGCGGGAGTCTACGAGCAGTACTTC. This codes for CASSASRLAGVYEQYF.

V is TRBV18 and J is TRBJ1-1, with unresolved D. CDR1 KGHSH and CDR2 LQKENI come from the germline V gene. V lost 3 bases and J 0 bases, leaving 17 bases between the germline ends. CDR3 size: 17 residues. The CDR3 is CASSPSIRAAMNTEAFF. The CDR3 DNA follows: TGTGCCAGCTCACCGTCAATTAGAGCGGCGATGAACACTGAAGCTTTCTTT.

This clonotype was detected only a few times. V gene TRBV20-1 combines with J gene TRBJ2-3; 7 bases fit TRBD2. The V and J ends lost 6 bases and 1 base, in that order; junction bases with no gene match: 7. Germline CDR1 and CDR2: DFQATT and SNEGSKA (reference sequence). This CDR3 has 14 amino acids. The CDR3 here is CSALMGGGTDTQYF. The CDR3 DNA reads TGCAGTGCCCTGATGGGAGGGGGCACAGATACGCAGTATTTT.

The J gene is TRBJ2-5, the V gene TRBV20-1; D not resolved. Germline V gene data show CDR1 as DFQATT and CDR2 as SNEGSKA (reference sequence). V dropped 6 bases and J dropped 1 base, with 12 bases sitting between them. This CDR3 region has 13 residues. CDR3 protein: CSAARVGQETQYF. As DNA, the CDR3 is TGCAGTGCAGCAAGGGTTGGCCAAGAGACCCAGTACTTC.

This clonotype was seen ten or more times. V and J are TRBV12-3 or TRBV12-4 and TRBJ1-2; tentative D call: TRBD1 (6 bases). This CDR3 spans 14 amino acids. V was cut by 1 base and J by 0 bases, with 6 bases left in between. The CDR3 DNA reads TGTGCCAGCAGTTTAGGGACAGCTAACTATGGCTACACCTTC. Amino acid sequence: CASSLGTANYGYTF.

This clonotype was recorded at least ten times. The chain combines TRBV20-1 with TRBJ1-1; D remains ambiguous. V was trimmed by 5 bases and J by 11 bases, leaving 18 bases between them. Germline values: CDR1 DFQATT, CDR2 SNEGSKA (reference sequence). The CDR3 has 12 residues. The CDR3 here is CSALDRATLAFF. CDR3 coding DNA: TGCAGTGCTTTGGACCGGGCCACGTTGGCTTTCTTT.

The chain employs TRBV3-1 and TRBJ2-7; TRBD2 agrees at 7 bases. Germline V lookup: CDR1 LGHDT, CDR2 YNNKEL (reference sequence). The CDR3 totals 18 residues. With 10 bases clipped from V and 0 bases from J, the junction kept 21 bases outside the gene matches. In DNA, the CDR3 is TGTGCCACCTGCCCCCGGGGAGGGCCGACAGTGAGCTCCTACGAGCAGTACTTC. It encodes CATCPRGGPTVSSYEQYF.

This clonotype has at least ten counts. The V gene is TRBV20-1, the J gene TRBJ2-3; D gene uncertain. Germline V gene lookup returns CDR1 DFQATT and CDR2 SNEGSKA (reference sequence). There are 13 residues in the CDR3. Trimming took off 5 bases at V and 0 bases at J, with 9 bases between the two ends. The DNA of the CDR3 is TGCAGTGCTCCGAGTGCTAGCACAGATACGCAGTATTTT. Translated: CSAPSASTDTQYF.

This clonotype was picked up a small number of times. The rearrangement links TRBV7-9 to TRBJ1-1; a possible D gene is TRBD1 (6 bases). CDR3 length: 13 residues. The germline V gene encodes CDR1 SEHNR and CDR2 FQNEAQ (reference sequence). Trimming stripped 10 bases from V and 0 bases from J, with 12 bases between. This chain's CDR3 is CATTGSVNTEAFF. The CDR3 DNA follows: TGTGCCACCACAGGGTCGGTGAACACTGAAGCTTTCTTT.

Details on this clonotype: At one of its ends the junction is not consistent with the germline gene, which may arise from a read error. CDR3 in amino acids: CASSLSHGSKQPQHF. The DNA for the CDR3 is TGTGCCAGCAGTTTATCACACGGTAGCAAACAGCCCCAGCATTTT. The V gene is TRBV28, the J gene TRBJ1-5; D not resolved. Germline V gene sequence: CDR1 MDHEN, CDR2 SYDVKM. The CDR3 runs 15 residues.

Ten or more counts support this clonotype. The chain couples TRBV7-2 to TRBJ2-3, with D tentatively TRBD2 (6 bases). Germline assignment: CDR1 SGHTA and CDR2 FQGNSA. V shed 5 bases and J shed 4 bases, with 25 bases lying between them. There are 18 residues in the CDR3. In DNA, the CDR3 is TGTGCCAGCAGCGATAATCTGCGAATAGCGGTAACTTCAGATACGCAGTATTTT. Amino acid sequence: CASSDNLRIAVTSDTQYF. The whole variable domain, filled in from reference TRBV7-2 and TRBJ2-3, reads GAGVSQSPSNKVTEKGKDVELRCDPISGHTALYWYRQSLGQGLEFLIYFQGNSAPDKSGLPSDRFSAERTGGSVSTLTIQRTQQEDSAVYLCASSDNLRIAVTSDTQYFGPGTRLTVL.